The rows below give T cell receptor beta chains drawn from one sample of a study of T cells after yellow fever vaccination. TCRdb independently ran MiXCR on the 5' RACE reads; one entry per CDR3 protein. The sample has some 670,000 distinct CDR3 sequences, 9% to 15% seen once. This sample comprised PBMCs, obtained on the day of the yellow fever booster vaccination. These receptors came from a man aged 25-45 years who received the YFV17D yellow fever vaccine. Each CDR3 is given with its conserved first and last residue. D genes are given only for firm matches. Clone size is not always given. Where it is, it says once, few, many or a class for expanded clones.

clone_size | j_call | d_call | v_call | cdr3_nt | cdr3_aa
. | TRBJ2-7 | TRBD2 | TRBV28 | TGTGCCAGCTTTGGGACTAGCGGGGGCTCCTACGAGCAGTACTTC | CASFGTSGGSYEQYF
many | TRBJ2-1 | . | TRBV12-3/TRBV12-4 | TGTGCCAGCAGCTTAGCCGGCTATGAGCAGTTCTTC | CASSLAGYEQFF
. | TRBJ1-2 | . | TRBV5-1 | TGCGCCAGCAGCTTGGAGGGGCAGGGAGTGGCCTTC | CASSLEGQGVAF
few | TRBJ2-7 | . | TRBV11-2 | TGTGCCAGCAGCTTAGATCGAACTTTTTACTACGAGCAGTACTTC | CASSLDRTFYYEQYF
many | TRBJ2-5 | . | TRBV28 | TGTGCCAGCAGCTCTTCTCAGGGTTATGAGACCCAGTACTTC | CASSSSQGYETQYF
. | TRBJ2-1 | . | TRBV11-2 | TGTGCCAGCAGTTGGGGACTTCGCGATCCGGGTGAGCAGTTCTTC | CASSWGLRDPGEQFF
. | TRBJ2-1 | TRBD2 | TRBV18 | TGTGCCAGCTCACCACCCAGCGGGAGAGACCTAGGGCAGTTCTTC | CASSPPSGRDLGQFF
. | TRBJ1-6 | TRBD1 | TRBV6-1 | TGTGCCAGCAGTGAATGGACAGGGCGGTCACCCCTCCACTTT | CASSEWTGRSPLHF
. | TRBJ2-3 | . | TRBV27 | TGTGTCAGCAGTTCCGGGCCAGTTACAGATACGCAGTATTTT | CVSSSGPVTDTQYF
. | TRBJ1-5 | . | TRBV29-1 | TGCAGCGTTGACAAAACAGGGAAGACACAGCCCCAGCATTTT | CSVDKTGKTQPQHF
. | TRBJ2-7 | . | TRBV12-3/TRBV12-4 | TGTGCCAGCAAGAGAGGGGCAGCAACCTACGAGCAGTACTTC | CASKRGAATYEQYF
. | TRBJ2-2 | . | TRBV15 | TGTGCCACCAGCAGAGACCAGGGTTCGGGCGGGGAGCTGTTTTTT | CATSRDQGSGGELFF
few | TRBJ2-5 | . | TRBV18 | TGTGCCAGCTCACCAGGTTCCCTCGAGACCCAGTACTTC | CASSPGSLETQYF
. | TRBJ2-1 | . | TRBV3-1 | TGTGCCAGCAGCCAAAATATGCTAGCACGTTACAATGAGCAGTTCTTC | CASSQNMLARYNEQFF
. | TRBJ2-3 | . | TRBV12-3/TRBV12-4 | TGTGCCAGCAGTTCCCGTGGGGGGCATACGCAGTATTTT | CASSSRGGHTQYF
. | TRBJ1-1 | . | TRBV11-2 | TGTGCCAGCAGCCGGGGGGTGGGGGCGAGAATGAACACTGAAGCTTTCTTT | CASSRGVGARMNTEAFF
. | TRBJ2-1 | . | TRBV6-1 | TGTGCCAGCAGTCGACTTAACCCAGGCGATGAGCAGTTCTTC | CASSRLNPGDEQFF
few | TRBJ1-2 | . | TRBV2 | TGTGCCCGGTTTAGAGGGGGATCCTATGGCTACACCTTC | CARFRGGSYGYTF
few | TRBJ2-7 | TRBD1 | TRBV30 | TGTGCCTGGAGCAGGGGACAGATACTTTACGAGCAGTACTTC | CAWSRGQILYEQYF
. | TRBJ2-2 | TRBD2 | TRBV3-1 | TGTGCCAGCAGCCACATTCCGGGACTAGTGACCGGGGAGCTGTTTTTT | CASSHIPGLVTGELFF
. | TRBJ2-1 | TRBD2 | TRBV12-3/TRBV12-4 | TGTGCCAGCAGTTTAGGACGACTAGCGGGAGGGGATGAGCAGTTCTTC | CASSLGRLAGGDEQFF
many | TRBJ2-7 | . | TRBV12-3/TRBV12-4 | TGTGCCAGCAGTTTAGCGGGAGATCGCGAGCAGTACTTC | CASSLAGDREQYF
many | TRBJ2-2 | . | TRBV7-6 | TGTGCCAGCAGCTCTAGCAGAAACACCGGGGAGCTGTTTTTT | CASSSSRNTGELFF
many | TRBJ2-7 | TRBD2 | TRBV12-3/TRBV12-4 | TGTGCCAGCACAGGCCTAGCGGGAGGGGGCGAGCAGTACTTC | CASTGLAGGGEQYF
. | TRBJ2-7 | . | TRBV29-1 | TGCAGCGTTGAAGGACCCATGGGGGAGCAGTACTTC | CSVEGPMGEQYF
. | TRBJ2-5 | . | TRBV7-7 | TGTGCTAGCAGCGGGGACAGCAGCAAGACCCAGTACTTC | CASSGDSSKTQYF
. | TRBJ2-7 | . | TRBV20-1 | TGCAGTGCTAGAGACCGGGGTGGGATGTACGAGCAGTACTTC | CSARDRGGMYEQYF
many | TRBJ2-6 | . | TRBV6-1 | TGTGCCAGCACGGGGGTCCCTGGGGCCAACGTCCTGACTTTC | CASTGVPGANVLTF